One sample yielded the 10 T cell receptor beta chains listed below, sequenced in a study of CD8 T cells in ankylosing spondylitis. Their target antigens are unknown. General observations from the study: Apparently characteristic of ankylosing spondylitis blood was a TCR beta motif (eight highly homologous variants).

One entry per CDR3 protein results from TCRdb running MiXCR on the 5' RACE reads. The table has fewer than 750,000 distinct CDR3 sequences, roughly 19% seen once. The sample consisted of blood, either unsorted or a sorted T cell fraction (not recorded which). Receptor source: a male donor with ankylosing spondylitis.

The chain employs TRBV12-3 or TRBV12-4 and TRBJ1-5; D gene unclear. Trimming took off 0 bases at V and 0 bases at J, with 9 bases between the two ends. This CDR3 has 16 amino acids. CDR3 nucleotides: TGTGCCAGCAGTTTAGCGCTAGGACTTAGCAATCAGCCCCAGCATTTT. Translated: CASSLALGLSNQPQHF.

V usage is TRBV12-3 or TRBV12-4 and J usage is TRBJ1-3; no clear D. Trimming stripped 4 bases from V and 4 bases from J, with 8 bases between. The length of the CDR3 is 13 residues. The CDR3 is CASSSDGGNTIYF. As DNA, the CDR3 is TGTGCCAGCAGTTCAGATGGGGGAAACACCATATATTTT.

Ten or more counts support this clonotype. This sequence joins TRBV7-2 and TRBJ1-4; D is unresolved. Germline lookup yields CDR1 SGHTA and CDR2 FQGNSA. Trimming took 0 bases from V and 7 from J, leaving 15 bases between them. The CDR3 sequence is 16 residues long. CDR3 sequence reads: CASSLAGRAEGEKLFF. The CDR3 DNA is TGTGCCAGCAGCTTAGCGGGAAGGGCCGAGGGTGAAAAACTGTTTTTT. Filled out from reference TRBV7-2 and TRBJ1-4, the complete variable domain reads GAGVSQSPSNKVTEKGKDVELRCDPISGHTALYWYRQSLGQGLEFLIYFQGNSAPDKSGLPSDRFSAERTGGSVSTLTIQRTQQEDSAVYLCASSLAGRAEGEKLFFGSGTQLSVL.

This clonotype was counted a few times. This chain uses TRBV20-1 with TRBJ1-6; no reliable D call. CDR3 size: 16 residues. The V end lost 3 bases, the J end lost 0 bases, and 12 bases lay between the germline ends. Germline-derived CDR1 and CDR2 are DFQATT and SNEGSKA (reference sequence). DNA of the CDR3: TGCAGTGCTAGCCCCCACCCGAGCTCCTATAATTCACCCCTCCACTTT. Protein product: CSASPHPSSYNSPLHF.

This clonotype was counted at least ten times. This chain links TRBV28 with TRBJ2-1; 11 nucleotides match TRBD2. With V trimmed by 6 bases and J by 7 bases, 8 bases remained unmatched. This CDR3 comprises 15 residues. Germline V CDR1 and CDR2: MDHEN, SYDVKM. In nucleotides, the CDR3 is TGTGCCAGCAGCTTAACTAGCGGGAGCGGGAATGAGCAGTTCTTC. It is translated as CASSLTSGSGNEQFF.

This clonotype was found a few times. The CDR3 nucleotides read TGTGCCAGCAGTCCCAGGGGGGTTGAAGCTTTCTTT. This encodes CASSPRGVEAFF. V usage is TRBV12-3 or TRBV12-4 and J usage is TRBJ1-1; 7 positions match TRBD1. Trimming removed 5 bases from V and 7 bases from J; junction bases left unmatched: 4. This CDR3 is built from 12 residues.

This clonotype was counted at least ten times. The V gene is TRBV12-3 or TRBV12-4, the J gene TRBJ2-5; no clear D gene. CDR3 length: 14 residues. Trimming pared 10 bases from V and 4 bases from J, leaving 19 bases between. The CDR3 loop reads CAIPPGGRPETQYF. For the CDR3, the DNA is TGTGCCATCCCCCCTGGTGGTCGCCCAGAGACCCAGTACTTC.

J is TRBJ2-2 and V is TRBV27, with TRBD1 as a possible D gene (5 bases). Germline CDR1 reads MNHEY; CDR2 reads SMNVEV (reference sequence). Trimming removed 6 bases at V and 5 bases at J, with 10 bases between. The CDR3 has 13 amino acids. Here the CDR3 reads CASSLTATGELFF. DNA for the CDR3: TGTGCCAGCAGCCTGACAGCGACCGGGGAGCTGTTTTTT.

This clonotype was detected only a few times. The rearrangement links TRBV7-2 to TRBJ1-5; D gene unclear. Germline CDR1 SGHTA, CDR2 FQGNSA. V lost 5 bases and J lost 0, with 11 bases in between. The CDR3 has 15 amino acids. CDR3 in amino acids: CASSPRPDSNQPQHF. CDR3 in DNA: TGTGCCAGCAGCCCTCGGCCTGATAGCAATCAGCCCCAGCATTTT.

The rearrangement uses TRBV12-3 or TRBV12-4 and TRBJ2-1; D is unclear. The V gene lost 5 bases and the J gene lost 4 bases, with 15 bases spanning the gap. This CDR3 is built from 15 residues. Here the CDR3 DNA reads TGTGCCAGCAGTCCACGAGAGAGCTTTTACAATGAGCAGTTCTTC. It codes for CASSPRESFYNEQFF.